The clone carrying this T cell receptor beta chain was counted many times. Germline assignment: CDR1 LNHNV and CDR2 YYDKDF (reference sequence). The CDR3 runs to 16 residues. V trimming: 4 bases; J trimming: 5 bases; junction bases outside the gene matches: 11. These data belong to a study of identical twins. TCRdb itself ran the 5' RACE reads through MiXCR, one entry per CDR3 protein. Of around 220,000 distinct CDR3 sequences in the sample, approximately 10% were seen once. The gene calls are TRBV15 and TRBJ2-5, with 9 bases aligning to TRBD1. The sequencing input was memory T cells sorted from blood. This clonotype was sampled from a man aged 50-60 years in good health. CDR3 residues: CATSNEGDRGGETQYF. For the CDR3, the DNA is TGTGCCACCAGCAACGAGGGAGACAGGGGGGGGGAGACCCAGTACTTC.